The source of this TCR beta chain is a study of Ad26.COV2.S vaccination and SARS-CoV-2 variants. About the research overall: Ad26.COV2.S, an intramuscular injection, was given once or twice 56 days apart.

The CDR3 sequence is 13 residues long. Germline CDR1 reads SGHRS; CDR2 reads YFSETQ. Trimming cost V 3 bases and J 8 bases, with 11 bases left between them. TCRdb's table, derived via immunoSEQ multiplex PCR, lists solely in-frame clones and lacks some. Of a few hundred thousand clones listed, 92% are singletons. The sample's treatment: roughly 20 received Ad26.COV2.S at low or high dose, single or two shots; five or six received placebo; per-sample allocation not given. The study sampled participants on day 63 after the first vaccine or placebo injection. Built on an Ad26 vector, the vaccine expressed Wuhan-strain SARS-CoV-2 spike.

Sequencing was performed on peripheral blood, taken in a trial of Ad26.COV2.S vaccine versus placebo. This clonotype was obtained from a person aged 18 to 65 who received the Ad26.COV2.S COVID-19 vaccine or a placebo. The chain is built from TRBV5-1 and TRBJ1-4; no clear D. The CDR3 nucleotides read TGCGCCAGCAGCTCCGTTACGAGAGAAAAACTGTTTTTT. This gives the protein CASSSVTREKLFF.